The rows below give T cell receptor beta chains drawn from one sample of a study of cytomegalovirus exposure and HLA in healthy donors. The repertoire was sequenced with immunoSEQ multiplex PCR; TCRdb's copy has only in-frame clones and lacks some. The sample lists 85,000 to 130,000 clones, about 68% seen once, with about 14% in the top ten. The sequenced sample was PBMCs. The receptor set was obtained from a male donor in good health and CMV-seropositive. Each CDR3 is given without its conserved first and last residue. Clone size is given for some rows only: seen once, a few or many times, or a class if the clone is expanded.

v_call	j_call	clone_size	cdr3_aa
TRBV28	TRBJ1-5	few	ASSLNPARGHNQPQH
TRBV11-3	TRBJ2-1	-	ASSPGLDGGNEQF
TRBV19	TRBJ1-5	-	ATASAFSGAMLGNQPQH
TRBV4-2	TRBJ1-1	-	ASSQESDLETEAF
TRBV5-1	TRBJ2-7	-	ASSLAGGDYEQY
TRBV11-2	TRBJ1-6	few	ASSPSGQGNSPLH
TRBV19	TRBJ1-2	-	ASSISRGGSYGYT
TRBV5-6	TRBJ1-5	-	ASSLEGGQVSNQPQH
TRBV9	TRBJ1-1	-	ASSATRGGNTEAF
TRBV7-6	TRBJ2-7	few	ASSSTGGSYEQY
TRBV5-4	TRBJ1-2	-	ASSRGGFYGYT
TRBV5-5	TRBJ2-7	few	ASSPDRVHAYEQY
TRBV6-1	TRBJ2-1	-	ASSPWDRVHEQF
TRBV7-2	TRBJ2-2	once	ASSLGLAITNTGELF
TRBV5-1	TRBJ2-1	-	ASSLAGGVVDEQF
TRBV5-1	TRBJ1-1	-	ASSSGHRTVEPF
TRBV7-2	TRBJ1-3	-	ASSPSGNSGNTIY
TRBV6-5	TRBJ2-7	medium-sized	ASRTGGSYEQY
TRBV10-3	TRBJ1-6	once	AISGGDNSPLH
TRBV7-8	TRBJ2-3	-	ASSLRTSGGTDTQY
TRBV6-6	TRBJ1-4	few	ASSYTQGAEKLF
TRBV5-4	TRBJ2-3	few	ASSFIQPDTQY
TRBV21-1	TRBJ2-2	-	ASIIGTSGAGELF
TRBV10-3	TRBJ1-4	-	ATQTGGLGDGEKLF
TRBV5-4	TRBJ1-1	-	ASSPRGATEAF
TRBV5-6	TRBJ2-5	-	ASSIEYQETQY
TRBV2	TRBJ2-3	few	ATQAPLSTDTQY
TRBV5-1	TRBJ2-2	few	ASSLDRAGTNTGELF
TRBV28	TRBJ2-7	-	ASTAEGEQY
TRBV27	TRBJ2-5	-	ASRSGGGSGTQY
TRBV5-6	TRBJ1-1	few	ASSSDRSENTEAF
TRBV18	TRBJ1-1	-	ASSSGSNTEAF
TRBV4-2	TRBJ2-7	-	ASSQFPGEAGEQY
TRBV9	TRBJ1-2	once	ASSVGTGHYGYT